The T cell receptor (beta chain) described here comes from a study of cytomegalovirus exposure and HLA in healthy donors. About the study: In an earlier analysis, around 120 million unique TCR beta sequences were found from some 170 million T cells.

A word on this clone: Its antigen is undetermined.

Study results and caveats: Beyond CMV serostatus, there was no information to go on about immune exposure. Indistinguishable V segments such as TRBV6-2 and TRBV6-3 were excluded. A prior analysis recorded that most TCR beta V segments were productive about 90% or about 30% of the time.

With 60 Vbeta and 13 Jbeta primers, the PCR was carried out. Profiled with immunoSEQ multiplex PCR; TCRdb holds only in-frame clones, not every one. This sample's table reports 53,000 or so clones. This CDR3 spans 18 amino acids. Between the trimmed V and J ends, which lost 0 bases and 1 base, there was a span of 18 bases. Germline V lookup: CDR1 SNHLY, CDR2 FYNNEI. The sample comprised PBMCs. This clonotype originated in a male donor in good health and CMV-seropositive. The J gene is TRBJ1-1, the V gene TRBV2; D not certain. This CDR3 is CASSEARSGPVSNTEAFF. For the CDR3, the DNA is TGTGCCAGCAGTGAAGCTCGGAGCGGTCCGGTTTCGAACACTGAAGCTTTCTTT. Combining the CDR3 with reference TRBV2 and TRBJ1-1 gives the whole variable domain EPEVTQTPSHQVTQMGQEVILRCVPISNHLYFYWYRQILGQKVEFLVSFYNNEISEKSEIFDDQFSVERPDGSNFTLKIRSTKLEDSAMYFCASSEARSGPVSNTEAFFGQGTRLTVV.